This TCR beta chain was sequenced in a study of T cells expressing NK-cell markers. TCRdb reanalyzed the 5' RACE reads, giving one entry per CDR3 protein sequence and no DNA. The data show roughly 180,000 distinct CDR3 sequences, and the top ten clones hold 15% to 20%. This CDR3 contains 14 residues. Germline V CDR1 and CDR2: SGHTA, FQGNSA. Sequencing was carried out using blood T cells: a sorted CD56 or NKG2C T cell subset, CD4+ or CD8+ T cells, or bulk PBMC T cells (not recorded which). The chain is built from TRBV7-2 and TRBJ2-5; TCRdb proposes TRBD1, but this gene call is untestable without DNA. This TCR derives from a woman aged 18 to 75 in good health. The CDR3 sequence is CASSFTGGAETQYF.